This TCR beta chain comes out of a study of OX40 agonist ivuxolimab in advanced cancers. Study-level information: Patients were treated with ivuxolimab, an agonistic anti-OX40 (CD134) antibody. Study-wide points: By week 6 at 0.1 to 3.0 mg/kg, blood CD4+ and CD8+ T cells had expanded clonally.

Of note for this clone: Its target is unknown.

Germline V lookup: CDR1 SGHRS, CDR2 YFSETQ. V was cut by 7 bases and J by 0 bases, with 11 bases left in between. The CDR3 loop spans 13 amino acids. Produced via immunoSEQ multiplex PCR; TCRdb's table is partial and in-frame only. Among fewer than 40,000 clones listed, about 92% were seen once. This sequence joins TRBV5-1 and TRBJ2-7, with D perhaps TRBD1 (6 bases). The source material was CD4+ or CD8+ T cells sorted from blood, sampled in a trial of the OX40 agonist ivuxolimab. This sequence originates from an adult with an advanced solid tumor such as melanoma, head and neck, liver or kidney cancer. The CDR3 protein is CASGGHLSYEQYF. The CDR3 bases are TGCGCCAGCGGGGGACACCTCTCCTACGAGCAGTACTTC.